This T cell receptor beta chain was sequenced for a study of blood T cell repertoires in COVID-19. CDR3 size: 18 residues. Germline V gene sequence: CDR1 SGHTA, CDR2 FQGTGA. J gave up 5 bases and V 1 base, and 15 bases lay outside the gene matches. In its sample, this clone was seen a few times. Data came from immunoSEQ multiplex PCR; TCRdb stores just in-frame clones and leaves some out. The data contain 25,000 to 30,000 clones, 85% to 90% of them singletons. Sample: peripheral blood. This sequence was found in a man between 65 and 85 years old with active COVID-19. This chain joins TRBV7-3 and TRBJ1-1, with TRBD1 matching over 8 bases. CDR3 DNA sequence: TGTGCCAGCAGCTTAAATGGACAGGGAGTTAGTCCCTATACTGAAGCTTTCTTT. As protein: CASSLNGQGVSPYTEAFF.